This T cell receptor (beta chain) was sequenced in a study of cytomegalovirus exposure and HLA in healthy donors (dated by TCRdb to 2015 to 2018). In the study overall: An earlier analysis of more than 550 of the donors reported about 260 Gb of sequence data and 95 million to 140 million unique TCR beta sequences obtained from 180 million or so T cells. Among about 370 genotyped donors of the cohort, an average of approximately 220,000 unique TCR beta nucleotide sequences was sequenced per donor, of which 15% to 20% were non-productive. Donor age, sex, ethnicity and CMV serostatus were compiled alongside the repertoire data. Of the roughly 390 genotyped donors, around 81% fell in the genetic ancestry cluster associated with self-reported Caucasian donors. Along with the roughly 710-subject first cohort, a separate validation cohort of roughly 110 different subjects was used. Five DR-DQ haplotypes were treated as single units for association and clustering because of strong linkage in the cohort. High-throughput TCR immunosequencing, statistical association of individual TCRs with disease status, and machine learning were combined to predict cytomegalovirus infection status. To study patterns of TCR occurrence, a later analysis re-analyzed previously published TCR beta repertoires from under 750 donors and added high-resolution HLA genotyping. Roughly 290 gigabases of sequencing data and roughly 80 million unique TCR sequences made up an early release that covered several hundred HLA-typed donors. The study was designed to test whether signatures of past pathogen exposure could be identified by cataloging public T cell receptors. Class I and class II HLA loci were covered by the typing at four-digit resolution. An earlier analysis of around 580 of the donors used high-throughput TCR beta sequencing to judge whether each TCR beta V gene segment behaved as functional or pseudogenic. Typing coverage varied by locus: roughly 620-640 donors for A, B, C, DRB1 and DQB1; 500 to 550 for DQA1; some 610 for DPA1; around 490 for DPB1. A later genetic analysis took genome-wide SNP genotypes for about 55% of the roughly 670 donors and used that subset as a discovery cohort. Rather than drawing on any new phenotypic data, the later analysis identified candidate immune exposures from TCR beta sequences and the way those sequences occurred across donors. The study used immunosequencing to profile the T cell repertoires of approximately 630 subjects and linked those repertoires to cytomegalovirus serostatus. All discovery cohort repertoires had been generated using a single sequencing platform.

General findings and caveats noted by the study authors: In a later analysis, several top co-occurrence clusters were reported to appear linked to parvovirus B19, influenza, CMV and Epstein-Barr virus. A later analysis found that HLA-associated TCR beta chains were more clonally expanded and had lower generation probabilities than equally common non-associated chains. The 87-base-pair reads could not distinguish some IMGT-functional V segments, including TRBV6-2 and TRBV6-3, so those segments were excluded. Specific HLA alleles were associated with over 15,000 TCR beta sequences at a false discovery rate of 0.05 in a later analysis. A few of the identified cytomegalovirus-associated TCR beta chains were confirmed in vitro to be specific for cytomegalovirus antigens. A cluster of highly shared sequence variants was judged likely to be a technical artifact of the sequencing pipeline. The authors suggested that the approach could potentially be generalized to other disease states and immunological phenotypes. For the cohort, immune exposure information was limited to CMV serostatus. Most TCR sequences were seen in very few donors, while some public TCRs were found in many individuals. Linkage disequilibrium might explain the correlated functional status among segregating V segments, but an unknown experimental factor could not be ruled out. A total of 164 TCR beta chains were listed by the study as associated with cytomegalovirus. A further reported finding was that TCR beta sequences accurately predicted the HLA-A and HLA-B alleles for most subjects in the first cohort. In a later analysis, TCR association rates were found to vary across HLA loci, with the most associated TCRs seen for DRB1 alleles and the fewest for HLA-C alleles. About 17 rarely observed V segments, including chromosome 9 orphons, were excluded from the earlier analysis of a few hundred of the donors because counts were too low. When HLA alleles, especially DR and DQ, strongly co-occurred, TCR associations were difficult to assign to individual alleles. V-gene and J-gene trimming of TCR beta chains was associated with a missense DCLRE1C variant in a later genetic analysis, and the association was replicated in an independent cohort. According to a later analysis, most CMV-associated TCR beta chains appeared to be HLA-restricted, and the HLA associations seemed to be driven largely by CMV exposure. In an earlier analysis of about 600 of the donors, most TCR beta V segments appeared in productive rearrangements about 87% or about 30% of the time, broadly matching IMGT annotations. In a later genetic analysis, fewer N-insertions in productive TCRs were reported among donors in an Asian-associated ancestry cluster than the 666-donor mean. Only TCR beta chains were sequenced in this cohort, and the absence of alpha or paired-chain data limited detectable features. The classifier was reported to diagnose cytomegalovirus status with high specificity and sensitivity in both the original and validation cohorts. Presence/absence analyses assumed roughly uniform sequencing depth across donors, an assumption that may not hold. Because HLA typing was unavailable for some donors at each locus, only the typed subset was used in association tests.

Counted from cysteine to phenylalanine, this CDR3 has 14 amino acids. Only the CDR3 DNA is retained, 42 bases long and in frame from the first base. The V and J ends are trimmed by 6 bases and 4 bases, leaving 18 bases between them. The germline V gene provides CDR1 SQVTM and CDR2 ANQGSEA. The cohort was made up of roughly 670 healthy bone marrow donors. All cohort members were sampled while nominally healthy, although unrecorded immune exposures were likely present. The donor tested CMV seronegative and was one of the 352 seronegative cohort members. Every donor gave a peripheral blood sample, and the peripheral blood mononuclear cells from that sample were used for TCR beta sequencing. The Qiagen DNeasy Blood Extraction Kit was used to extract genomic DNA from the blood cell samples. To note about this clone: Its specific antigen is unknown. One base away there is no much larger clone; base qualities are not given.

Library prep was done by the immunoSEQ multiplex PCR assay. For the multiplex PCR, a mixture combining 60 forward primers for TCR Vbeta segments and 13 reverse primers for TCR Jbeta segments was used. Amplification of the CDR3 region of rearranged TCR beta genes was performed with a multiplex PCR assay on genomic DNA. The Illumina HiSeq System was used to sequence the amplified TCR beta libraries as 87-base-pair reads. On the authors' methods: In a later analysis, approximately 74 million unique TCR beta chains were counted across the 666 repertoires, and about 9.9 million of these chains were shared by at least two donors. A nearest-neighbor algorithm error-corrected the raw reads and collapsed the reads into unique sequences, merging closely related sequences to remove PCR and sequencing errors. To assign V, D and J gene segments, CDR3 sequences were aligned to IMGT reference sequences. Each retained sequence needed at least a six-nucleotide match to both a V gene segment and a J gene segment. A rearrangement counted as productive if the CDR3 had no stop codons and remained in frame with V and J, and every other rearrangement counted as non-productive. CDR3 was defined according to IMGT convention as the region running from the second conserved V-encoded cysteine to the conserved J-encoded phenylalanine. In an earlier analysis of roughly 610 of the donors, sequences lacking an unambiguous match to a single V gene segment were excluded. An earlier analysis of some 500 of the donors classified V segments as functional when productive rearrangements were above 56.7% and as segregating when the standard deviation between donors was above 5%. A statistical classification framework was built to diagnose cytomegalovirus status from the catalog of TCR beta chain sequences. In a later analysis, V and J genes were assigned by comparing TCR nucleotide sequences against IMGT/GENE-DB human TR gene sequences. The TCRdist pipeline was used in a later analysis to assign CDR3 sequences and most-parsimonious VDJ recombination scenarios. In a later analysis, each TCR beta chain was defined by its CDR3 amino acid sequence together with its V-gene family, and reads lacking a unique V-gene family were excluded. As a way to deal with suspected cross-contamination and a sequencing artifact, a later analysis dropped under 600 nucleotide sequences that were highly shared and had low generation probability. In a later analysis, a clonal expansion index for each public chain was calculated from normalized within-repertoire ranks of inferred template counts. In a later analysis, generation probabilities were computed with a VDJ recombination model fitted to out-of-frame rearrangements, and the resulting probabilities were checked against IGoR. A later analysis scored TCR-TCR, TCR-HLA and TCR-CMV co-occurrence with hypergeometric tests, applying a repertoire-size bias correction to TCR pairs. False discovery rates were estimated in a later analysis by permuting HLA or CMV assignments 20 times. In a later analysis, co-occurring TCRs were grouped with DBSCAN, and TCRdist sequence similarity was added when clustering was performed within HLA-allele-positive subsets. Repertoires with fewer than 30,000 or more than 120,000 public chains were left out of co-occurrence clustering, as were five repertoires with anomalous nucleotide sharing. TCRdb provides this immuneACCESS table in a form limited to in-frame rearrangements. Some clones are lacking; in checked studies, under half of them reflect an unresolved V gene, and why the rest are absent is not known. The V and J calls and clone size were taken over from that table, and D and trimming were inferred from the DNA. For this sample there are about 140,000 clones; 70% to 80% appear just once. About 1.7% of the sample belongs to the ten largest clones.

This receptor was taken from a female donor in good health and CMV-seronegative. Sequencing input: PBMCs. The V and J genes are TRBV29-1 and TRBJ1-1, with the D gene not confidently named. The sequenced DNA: TGCAGCGTAGCTGAGGGCCCGGCGGGCACTGAAGCTTTCTTT. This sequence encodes CSVAEGPAGTEAFF. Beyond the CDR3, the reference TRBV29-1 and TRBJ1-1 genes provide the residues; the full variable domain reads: SAVISQKPSRDICQRGTSLTIQCQVDSQVTMMFWYRQQPGQSLTLIATANQGSEATYESGFVIDKFPISRPNLTFSTLTVSNMSPEDSSIYLCSVAEGPAGTEAFFGQGTRLTVV.